What follows is one T cell receptor (beta chain) and its context. With 5 bases clipped from V and 2 bases from J, the junction kept 4 bases outside the gene matches. The germline V gene has CDR1 SGHTA and CDR2 FQGNSA. The CDR3 totals 14 residues. The sample is drawn from a study of blood T cell repertoires in COVID-19. Study background: Acute and convalescent COVID-19 specimens originated in the United States, Italy and Spain. In each case, the material was cDNA or gDNA derived from T cells, B-cell-depleted T cells, or PBMCs.

Authors' analysis steps: Amplified reference gene primers provided the basis for estimating nucleated cell counts. TCRdb keeps only in-frame clones here, not all; method: immunoSEQ multiplex PCR. V and J calls plus clone size are reproduced from that table; the DNA served to infer D and trimming. The repertoire holds approximately 140,000 clones, with about 76% as singletons. The receptor comes from a man older than 75 with acute or convalescent COVID-19. Material for sequencing was peripheral blood. V and J are TRBV7-2 and TRBJ1-1, with 8 bases aligning to TRBD1. CDR3 residues: CASSRDRTNTEAFF. The CDR3 nucleotides read TGTGCCAGCAGCCGGGACAGGACTAACACTGAAGCTTTCTTT.